The 18 T cell receptor beta chains below all came from one sample that was sequenced in a study of T-cell reconstitution after alpha-beta-depleted transplantation in children. Preparation of the TCRbeta library was carried out with unique molecular identifiers. TCRdb reanalysed the PCR reads using MiXCR and keeps one entry per CDR3 protein. Found here are 400,000 to 500,000 distinct CDR3 sequences, about a tenth of them singletons; the top ten hold over 4.5%. The specimen was PBMCs from the stem cell graft donor, collected from the stem cell graft. Receptors originate from a human donor who donated a stem cell graft to a child with acute myeloid leukemia.

This chain connects TRBV11-1 to TRBJ1-2; D unresolved. Germline loops: CDR1 SGHAT, CDR2 FQDESV (reference sequence). V lost 2 bases, J lost 6 bases, and 10 bases lay in between. CDR3 size: 13 residues. CDR3 in amino acids: CASSLRGFDGYTF. The CDR3 coding sequence is TGTGCCAGCAGCTTACGGGGATTCGATGGCTACACCTTC. Full variable domain (rest looked up from reference TRBV11-1 and TRBJ1-2): EAEVAQSPRYKITEKSQAVAFWCDPISGHATLYWYRQILGQGPELLVQFQDESVVDDSQLPKDRFSAERLKGVDSTLKIQPAELGDSAMYLCASSLRGFDGYTFGSGTRLTVV.

The J gene is TRBJ2-1, the V gene TRBV5-1, with 14 bases aligning to TRBD2. From germline, CDR1 is SGHRS and CDR2 YFSETQ. The CDR3 runs 17 residues. The junction had 4 bases not matched to a gene; V was cut back by 1 base and J by 4 bases. CDR3 in amino acids: CASSLYGLAGGYNEQFF. CDR3 in DNA: TGCGCCAGCAGCTTGTACGGACTAGCGGGGGGATACAATGAGCAGTTCTTC.

The chain carries TRBV10-3 and TRBJ2-2; 12 nucleotides match TRBD2. V gave up 2 bases and J gave up 0 bases; unmatched junction bases: 7. Germline values: CDR1 ENHRY, CDR2 SYGVKD. This CDR3 has 19 amino acids. The CDR3 nucleotides are TGTGCCATCAGTGAGCGGCTACTAGCGGGAGGAACGAACACCGGGGAGCTGTTTTTT. Protein: CAISERLLAGGTNTGELFF.

The gene calls are TRBV10-2 and TRBJ2-2, with 9 bases identical to TRBD1. The CDR3 length is 15 residues. Unmatched junction bases numbered 7, after V lost 5 bases and J lost 6 bases. The germline V gene encodes CDR1 WSHSY and CDR2 SAAADI. CDR3 sequence: CASSPGQGRSGELFF. Written as DNA, the CDR3 is TGCGCCAGCAGTCCGGGACAGGGAAGGTCCGGGGAGCTGTTTTTT.

This clonotype occurred a few times. This chain connects TRBV5-1 to TRBJ2-1; 8 nucleotides line up with TRBD2. This CDR3 region has 16 residues. V lost 4 bases and J lost 0; bases outside the gene matches: 6. The germline V gene encodes CDR1 SGHRS and CDR2 YFSETQ. The CDR3 region is CASSPQLAASYNEQFF. In nucleotides, the CDR3 is TGCGCCAGCAGCCCCCAACTAGCGGCCTCCTACAATGAGCAGTTCTTC.

This chain connects TRBV7-2 to TRBJ2-7; 7 bases agree with TRBD2. With V trimmed by 5 bases and J by 1 base, 8 bases remained unmatched. Germline assignment: CDR1 SGHTA and CDR2 FQGNSA. The CDR3 loop spans 15 amino acids. CDR3 sequence: CASSLFSGSSYEQYF. CDR3 DNA sequence: TGTGCCAGCAGCCTTTTTAGCGGGTCATCCTACGAGCAGTACTTC.

This sequence joins TRBV20-1 and TRBJ1-2; the D gene is possibly TRBD1 (6 bases). Trimming left V 0 bases short and J 8 bases short, with 13 bases between. Germline CDR1 DFQATT, CDR2 SNEGSKA (reference sequence). The CDR3 spans 13 residues. The CDR3 loop reads CSARESGGRGYTF. CDR3 nucleotide sequence: TGCAGTGCTAGAGAGTCCGGGGGCCGAGGCTACACCTTC.

In its sample, this clonotype was seen a few times. This chain joins TRBV5-5 and TRBJ1-1; 8 bases agree with TRBD1. The germline gives CDR1 SGHKS, CDR2 YYEKEE (reference sequence). This CDR3 has 15 residues. The J segment lost 4 bases and the V segment lost 4 bases, leaving 9 bases of the junction unmatched. The CDR3 coding sequence is TGTGCCAGCAGCCAGACAGGGGCCTGGATCACTGAAGCTTTCTTT. This gives the protein CASSQTGAWITEAFF.

This clonotype was recorded once. V is TRBV12-3 or TRBV12-4 and J is TRBJ2-5; 10 bases line up with TRBD1. This CDR3 has 16 amino acids. V trimming: 4 bases; J trimming: 3 bases; junction bases outside the gene matches: 8. CDR3 amino acids: CASSSAPGQGKETQYF. The DNA of the CDR3 is TGTGCCAGCAGTTCCGCCCCGGGACAGGGGAAAGAGACCCAGTACTTC.

The chain recombines TRBV12-3 or TRBV12-4 with TRBJ1-4; maybe TRBD1 (5 bases). The ends were cut back, 7 bases at V and 0 bases at J, with 9 bases in the middle. The CDR3 spans 14 residues. CDR3 sequence: CASTTGATNEKLFF. DNA for the CDR3: TGTGCCAGCACCACGGGGGCAACTAATGAAAAACTGTTTTTT.

The rearrangement uses TRBV7-8 and TRBJ2-5; D is perhaps TRBD1 (5 bases). This CDR3 has 14 residues. Between the trimmed V and J ends, which lost 3 bases and 5 bases, there was a span of 13 bases. Germline V gives CDR1 SGHVS, CDR2 FQNEAQ. Here the CDR3 DNA reads TGTGCCAGCAGCTTGCAGGGAAGTGGGGAGACCCAGTACTTC. Translating it yields CASSLQGSGETQYF.

This clonotype has a handful of counts. The chain combines TRBV12-3 or TRBV12-4 with TRBJ1-5; possibly TRBD1 for D (5 bases). V gave up 5 bases and J gave up 0 bases, with 14 bases separating them. This CDR3 region has 16 residues. CDR3 amino acids: CASSRRQDSSNQPQHF. DNA for the CDR3: TGTGCCAGCAGTCGTCGCCAAGACAGTAGCAATCAGCCCCAGCATTTT.

This clonotype was picked up a small number of times. The chain joins TRBV12-3 or TRBV12-4 to TRBJ2-3; D may be TRBD1 or TRBD2 (5 bases each). V shed 7 bases and J shed 5 bases, with 25 bases lying between them. This CDR3 has 17 residues. The CDR3 is CASTPGGLLQGRDTQYF. In DNA, the CDR3 is TGTGCCAGCACCCCCGGCGGGCTCCTCCAGGGCCGAGATACGCAGTATTTT.

The chain links TRBV29-1 to TRBJ2-7; 7 bases line up with TRBD1. Germline V gene sequence: CDR1 SQVTM, CDR2 ANQGSEA. CDR3 length: 15 amino acids. Losses at the gene ends were 0 bases for V and 2 bases for J; bases not matched to a gene: 7. The CDR3 coding sequence is TGCAGCGTTGAAGATTTCACAGGGGTAGCCTACGAGCAGTACTTC. This sequence encodes CSVEDFTGVAYEQYF.

The genes are TRBV29-1 and TRBJ2-1; 11 positions agree with TRBD1. Germline V gene lookup returns CDR1 SQVTM and CDR2 ANQGSEA. V was clipped by 6 bases and J by 5 bases; unmatched bases: 6. The CDR3 covers 14 residues. The CDR3 reads CSVGGTGGNNEQFF. In DNA form, the CDR3 reads TGCAGCGTCGGAGGGACAGGGGGGAACAATGAGCAGTTCTTC.

The rearrangement links TRBV7-9 to TRBJ2-1; D may be TRBD1 or TRBD2 (6 bases each). Germline V gene lookup returns CDR1 SEHNR and CDR2 FQNEAQ (reference sequence). The CDR3 loop spans 15 amino acids. Trimming shortened V by 4 bases and J by 1 base, and 11 bases separated the two germline ends. The CDR3 protein is CASSSKGGSYNEQFF. Here the CDR3 DNA reads TGTGCCAGCAGCTCTAAAGGGGGGTCCTACAATGAGCAGTTCTTC.

V usage is TRBV12-3 or TRBV12-4 and J usage is TRBJ2-5; tentatively, D is TRBD2 (6 bases). The V and J ends lost 4 bases and 7 bases respectively, with 10 bases between them. The CDR3 has 12 residues. CDR3 amino acids: CASSYGGGTQYF. CDR3 DNA: TGTGCCAGCAGTTATGGGGGAGGGACCCAGTACTTC.

The V and J genes are TRBV29-1 and TRBJ2-2, with unresolved D. V shed 1 base and J shed 6 bases, with 3 bases lying between them. Germline CDR1 and CDR2: SQVTM and ANQGSEA. The CDR3 is 11 amino acids. The CDR3 loop is CSVEGSGELFF. The DNA of the CDR3 is TGCAGCGTTGAAGGGTCCGGGGAGCTGTTTTTT.